The 8 T cell receptor beta chains below were found in one sample sequenced in a study of STAT5B mutations in CD4+ large granular lymphocyte leukemia. TCRdb's copy holds only in-frame clones and misses some; the assay was immunoSEQ multiplex PCR. The data show about 20,000 clones, with 60% to 80% seen just once and 30% held by the top ten. Sequenced input: CD4+ T cells from blood buffy coats. All receptors come from a human donor in good health.

This clone was observed a few times. The CDR3 region has the DNA TGTGCCAGCAGGAGGGGACAGGGGGTCAATCAGCCCCAGCATTTT. Its protein product is CASRRGQGVNQPQHF. The V gene is TRBV28, the J gene TRBJ1-5; 11 bases are a match to TRBD1. V dropped 6 bases and J dropped 3; count of bases not matched to a gene: 4. The CDR3 sequence is 15 residues long. Germline assignment: CDR1 MDHEN and CDR2 SYDVKM.

V usage is TRBV11-2 and J usage is TRBJ2-2, with 7 bases aligning to TRBD2. CDR1 SGHAT and CDR2 FQNNGV come from the germline V gene. The CDR3 is 16 residues long. V shed 2 bases, J shed 2 bases, and the junction held 5 bases outside the gene matches. The CDR3, as DNA: TGTGCCAGCAGCTTAATGGGCGGGGGAAACACCGGGGAGCTGTTTTTT. This encodes CASSLMGGGNTGELFF.

This rearrangement joins TRBV20-1 to TRBJ2-5; D not certain. Germline V gene sequence: CDR1 DFQATT, CDR2 SNEGSKA (reference sequence). V was cut by 2 bases and J by 5 bases, with 6 bases left in between. This CDR3 spans 11 amino acids. In DNA, the CDR3 is TGCAGTGCTAGACCGTCGGAGACCCAGTACTTC. Protein sequence: CSARPSETQYF.

J is TRBJ1-4 and V is TRBV18; tentative D call: TRBD1 (6 bases). The germline V gene has CDR1 KGHSH and CDR2 LQKENI. V lost 6 bases and J lost 2, with 13 bases in between. The CDR3 covers 15 residues. The CDR3 protein is CASSRNRDTNEKLFF. CDR3 in DNA: TGTGCCAGCTCGCGAAACAGGGATACTAATGAAAAACTGTTTTTT.

V gene TRBV2 combines with J gene TRBJ2-7; 9 bases line up with TRBD1. V gave up 6 bases and J gave up 4 bases; unmatched junction bases: 13. Germline loops: CDR1 SNHLY, CDR2 FYNNEI. The CDR3 has 16 amino acids. The CDR3 here is CASRVAGTGPRYEQYF. The CDR3, as DNA: TGTGCCAGCAGGGTGGCTGGGACAGGGCCTAGGTACGAGCAGTACTTC.

V and J are TRBV10-1 and TRBJ2-1, with a weak D call TRBD2 (5 bases). V lost 3 bases and J lost 0, with 15 bases in between. Germline values: CDR1 WNHNN, CDR2 SYGVQD (reference sequence). The CDR3 is 17 residues long. CDR3 loop: CASSDGGGGLSYNEQFF. In DNA form, the CDR3 reads TGCGCCAGCAGTGATGGCGGTGGCGGACTCTCCTACAATGAGCAGTTCTTC.

V usage is TRBV4-2 and J usage is TRBJ2-7; D is possibly TRBD1 or TRBD2 (7 bases each). The germline V gene encodes CDR1 LGHNA and CDR2 YNFKEQ. The CDR3 loop spans 17 amino acids. Trimming left V 4 bases short and J 3 bases short, with 22 bases between. CDR3 sequence (DNA): TGTGCCAGCAGCCGCAACCTTCAGGGGGGGGGCCTCTACGAGCAGTACTTC. The encoded protein is CASSRNLQGGGLYEQYF.

V gene TRBV7-9 combines with J gene TRBJ2-3; 7 positions match TRBD2. Losses at the gene ends were 5 bases for V and 4 bases for J; bases not matched to a gene: 12. Germline-derived CDR1 and CDR2 are SEHNR and FQNEAQ (reference sequence). This CDR3 spans 16 amino acids. CDR3 sequence (DNA): TGTGCCAGCAGCCGGGGGGATGGCGGGAGCTCAGATACGCAGTATTTT. Amino acids: CASSRGDGGSSDTQYF.